This entry concerns a single TCR beta chain. The sample comes from a study of cytomegalovirus exposure and HLA in healthy donors. There are 15 residues in the CDR3. V lost 4 bases, J lost 6 bases, and 7 bases stayed unmatched. The germline gives CDR1 SGHAT, CDR2 FQDESV (reference sequence). Primers included in the PCR were 60 Vbeta and 13 Jbeta primers. The table came from immunoSEQ multiplex PCR; TCRdb's copy has only in-frame clones and leaves some out. Counted here are about 190,000 clones, more than 60% occurring once; the ten biggest clones make up around 2.2%. This clonotype originated in a woman aged 25-40 years in good health and CMV-seropositive. The sample taken for sequencing was PBMCs. The V gene is TRBV11-1, the J gene TRBJ2-1; 9 bases match TRBD2. Written as DNA, the CDR3 is TGTGCCAGCAGCTCGAAAAGGACTAGCGTCAATGAGCAGTTCTTC. Protein: CASSSKRTSVNEQFF.